This T cell receptor beta chain was observed in a study of OX40 agonist ivuxolimab in advanced cancers. About the full investigation: Ivuxolimab was an agonistic, fully human IgG2 monoclonal antibody directed against OX40 (CD134), a costimulatory receptor. Intravenous ivuxolimab was administered to patients every 2 weeks at six dose levels: 0.01, 0.1, 0.3, 1.5, 3 and 10 mg/kg. Of the roughly 54 dose-escalation patients, hepatocellular carcinoma was present in approximately 20, melanoma in some 15, renal cell carcinoma in 9 and head and neck cancer in 9. The purpose of peripheral TCRbeta sequencing was to test whether ivuxolimab changed TCR sequence diversity and led to clonal T-cell expansion. Partial responses occurred in three dose-escalation patients: two with cutaneous melanoma and one with hepatocellular carcinoma. The paper reports the monotherapy dose-escalation portion (N ≈ 50 patients) of the phase I ivuxolimab trial. In the dose-escalation cohort, more than 80% of patients were male, and the mean age was around 65 years with a range of 23 to 79. Patients were allowed to have had prior anti-PD-1, anti-PD-L1 or anti-CTLA-4 therapy, and more than 35% of the dose-escalation patients had been treated with checkpoint inhibitors.

Genomic DNA was extracted from sorted cells for sequencing of the TCRbeta CDR3 region. TCRbeta CDR3 regions were sequenced using the immunoSEQ Assay. TCRdb took this table from immuneACCESS and kept in-frame rearrangements with V and J called. Such tables lack part of the clones; where checked against another copy, unresolved V genes explain under half of the gap, and the rest is unexplained. Within this sample are tens of thousands of clones, with about 89% of them counted one time only. The leading ten clones occupy around a sixth of the sample. What the work shows at the level of the full study, not this receptor alone: The antigen specificity of the peripheral T cells that underwent clonal expansion was not determined. In partial responders in the 0.1-3.0 mg/kg groups, normalized peripheral clonal expansion was found to be among the lowest, especially among CD8+ T cells. Low levels of normalized T-cell clonal expansion were also seen in some patients who did not respond. At doses from 0.1 to 3.0 mg/kg, clonal expansion was seen in both CD4+ and CD8+ blood T cells between baseline and week 6. After ivuxolimab, expanded clones were on average more numerous among CD8+ T cells than among CD4+ T cells.

Patients with autoimmune disease history or receiving systemic immunosuppression were excluded from the trial. Peripheral blood for TCR sequencing was collected from all dose cohorts at baseline, on cycle 4 day 1, and on cycle 7 day 1. The samples were drawn from a first-in-human, open-label, multicenter phase I dose-escalation trial of ivuxolimab. Adults with locally advanced or metastatic melanoma, renal cell carcinoma, hepatocellular carcinoma or head and neck squamous cell carcinoma were enrolled in the trial. Before TCR sequencing, CD4+ and CD8+ T cells were separately sorted from peripheral blood. Worth noting for this clone: Its antigen is still unknown. The input lacks base qualities; no much larger clone sits a single base away.

Reading from cysteine to phenylalanine, the CDR3 counts 12 amino acids. Just CDR3 DNA is preserved here, 36 bases in frame from base 1. Cut back by 4 bases and 4 bases, the V and J ends lie 5 bases apart. Reading the germline V gene gives CDR1 MNHEY and CDR2 SVGAGI. Sequences were derived from CD4+ or CD8+ T cells sorted from blood, sampled in a trial of the OX40 agonist ivuxolimab. This sequence was found in an adult with an advanced solid tumor such as melanoma, head and neck, liver or kidney cancer. This receptor chain uses TRBV6-5 and TRBJ1-5; the D gene is unclear. The encoded CDR3 is CASSWLNQPQHF. The DNA sequence is as follows: TGTGCCAGCAGTTGGCTAAATCAGCCCCAGCATTTT.